The clone carrying this T cell receptor beta chain is a singleton in its sample. What it binds is unknown. The data were obtained in a study of T cell responses to AZD1222 COVID-19 vaccine. General study findings and limits: Spike-specific TCR breadth and depth were elevated following two AZD1222 doses. Possibly, clonal diversity was underestimated; donors were largely white British and included more females. Repertoire collection took place solely once the T cell response had peaked.

Second-dose recipients at about 4 or about 12 weeks were treated as one pooled group. Clones were sequenced by immunoSEQ multiplex PCR, and TCRdb holds only the in-frame ones, with some missing. The data contain about 42,000 clones, approximately 83% of them singletons. The CDR3 is 19 amino acids. The V and J ends lost 3 bases and 0 bases, in that order; junction bases with no gene match: 13. Germline lookup yields CDR1 GTSNPN and CDR2 SVGIG (reference sequence). Sample: peripheral blood, taken 28 days after the second AZD1222 dose. V is TRBV30 and J is TRBJ1-3; 11 nucleotides align to TRBD1. The source of this sequence is an adult who received the AZD1222 COVID-19 vaccine. DNA for the CDR3: TGTGCCTGGAGCCGGGACAGGGGGTTTCGTCCGACCTCTGGAAACACCATATATTTT. Translated, it gives CAWSRDRGFRPTSGNTIYF.